Listed below are T cell receptor beta chains from one sample, sequenced in a study of blood T cell repertoires in COVID-19. Only in-frame clones appear in the TCRdb table, and some are missing; sequencing was by immunoSEQ multiplex PCR. The sample lists about 64,000 clones, approximately 91% occurring once. Sample: peripheral blood. The receptors come from a human donor in a cohort sampled during active COVID-19. Both conserved end residues are part of each CDR3. Fields, in order: J gene, V gene, D gene, CDR3 protein, CDR3 DNA. The D gene is left open where the match is weak.

TRBJ2-1,TRBV5-5,TRBD2,CASSLTPSGSNEQFF,TGTGCCAGCAGCTTGACGCCTAGCGGGAGCAATGAGCAGTTCTTC
TRBJ1-3,TRBV7-8,.,CASSLARGSRRAGNTIYF,TGTGCCAGCAGCTTAGCGCGAGGGTCCCGCCGGGCTGGAAACACCATATATTTT
TRBJ1-2,TRBV6-1,.,CASSEHDRLNYGYTF,TGTGCCAGCAGTGAACATGACCGACTCAACTATGGCTACACCTTC
TRBJ2-7,TRBV7-9,.,CASNLGVGSEQYF,TGTGCCAGCAACCTAGGGGTGGGCAGCGAGCAGTACTTC
TRBJ2-4,TRBV7-9,.,CASSFVETGGYYIQYF,TGTGCCAGCAGCTTTGTCGAGACAGGTGGTTATTACATTCAGTACTTC
TRBJ2-1,TRBV7-9,.,CAIFTGFSRSSYNEQFF,TGTGCCATCTTCACGGGATTTTCACGGAGCTCCTACAATGAGCAGTTCTTC
TRBJ1-2,TRBV2,TRBD1,CASSLGTGANYGYTF,TGTGCCAGCAGTCTAGGGACAGGGGCAAACTATGGCTACACCTTC
TRBJ2-3,TRBV6-5,.,CASRRAQATDTQYF,TGTGCCAGCAGAAGAGCTCAGGCCACAGATACGCAGTATTTT
TRBJ2-7,TRBV28,.,CASRPGQFEQYF,TGTGCCAGCAGGCCCGGACAGTTCGAGCAGTACTTC
TRBJ2-3,TRBV7-2,.,CASSLNVAVSTDTQYF,TGTGCCAGCAGCTTAAATGTAGCGGTCAGCACAGATACGCAGTATTTT
TRBJ2-2,TRBV25-1,.,CASRRLVGELFF,TGTGCCAGCAGACGACTCGTCGGGGAGCTGTTTTTT
TRBJ1-1,TRBV6-1,.,CASSEAIAEYTEAFF,TGTGCCAGCAGTGAAGCTATTGCGGAATACACTGAAGCTTTCTTT
TRBJ2-7,TRBV5-5,TRBD2,CASSLVVTSGSSYEQYF,TGTGCCAGCAGCTTGGTGGTGACTAGCGGGAGCTCCTACGAGCAGTACTTC